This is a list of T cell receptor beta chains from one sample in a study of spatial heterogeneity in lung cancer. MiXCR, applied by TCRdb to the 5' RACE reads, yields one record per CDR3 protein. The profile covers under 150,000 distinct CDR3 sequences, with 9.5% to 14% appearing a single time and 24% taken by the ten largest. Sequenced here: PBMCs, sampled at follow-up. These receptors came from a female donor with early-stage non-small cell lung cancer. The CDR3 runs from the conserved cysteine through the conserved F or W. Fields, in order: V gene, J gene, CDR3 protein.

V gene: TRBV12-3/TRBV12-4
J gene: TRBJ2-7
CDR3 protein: CASNLGQGAYEQYF

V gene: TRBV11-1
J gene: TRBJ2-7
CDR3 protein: CASSTPASGKSYEQYF

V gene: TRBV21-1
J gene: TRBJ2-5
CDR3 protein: CASSKERARHQETQYF

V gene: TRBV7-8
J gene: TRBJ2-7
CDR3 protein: CASSLAIETSYEQYF

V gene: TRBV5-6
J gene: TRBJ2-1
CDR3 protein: CASSLAPTESSYNEQFF

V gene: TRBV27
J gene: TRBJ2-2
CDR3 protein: CASSHRGVNTGELFF

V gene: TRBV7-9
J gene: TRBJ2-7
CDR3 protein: CASSPRAVAYEQYF

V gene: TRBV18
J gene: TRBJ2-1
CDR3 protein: CASSPQVGHNEQFF

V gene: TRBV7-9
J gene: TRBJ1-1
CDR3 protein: CASTKDRSTEAFF

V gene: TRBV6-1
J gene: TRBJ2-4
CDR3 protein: CASNGLAGPLGAKNIQYF

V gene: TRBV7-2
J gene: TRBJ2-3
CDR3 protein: CASSFGTGPDTQYF

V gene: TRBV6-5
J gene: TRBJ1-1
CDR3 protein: CASSPPGLTVNTEAFF

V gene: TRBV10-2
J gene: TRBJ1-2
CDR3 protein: CASSDLQTPTRYGYTF

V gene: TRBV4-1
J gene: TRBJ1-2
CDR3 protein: CASSQGGRGSRDGYTF

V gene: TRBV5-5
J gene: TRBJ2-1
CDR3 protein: CASSPDGQRFFPFF

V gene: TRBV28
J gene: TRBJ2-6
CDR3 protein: CASQNPGRANVLTF

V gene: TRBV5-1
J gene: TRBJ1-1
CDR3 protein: CASSLLQGTEAFF

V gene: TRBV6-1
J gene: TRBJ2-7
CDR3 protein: CASRAGTSGNNEQYF